These T cell receptor beta chains were read from a single sample in a study of beta chain features in type 1 diabetes. Method: immunoSEQ multiplex PCR; TCRdb's copy keeps in-frame clones and lacks some. The table has 430,000 or so clones, 9.5% to 12% seen once; the top ten hold over 0.035%. The sample was naive CD4+ T cells from blood. The receptors originated from a woman in her late teens or twenties in good health. The CDR3 runs from the conserved cysteine through the conserved F or W. D genes are given only for firm matches. Clone size is shown for a subset of rows, as once, few, many or a class of expanded clone.

CDR3: CSVQGRYGYTF
DNA: TGCAGCGTTCAGGGGCGGTATGGCTACACCTTC
D: -
J: TRBJ1-2
V: TRBV29-1
size: -

CDR3: CSGLYRESNYGYTF
DNA: TGCAGCGGACTCTACCGGGAATCTAACTATGGCTACACCTTC
D: -
J: TRBJ1-2
V: TRBV29-1
size: few

CDR3: CASSALSPPGELFF
DNA: TGTGCCAGCAGCGCTCTTTCTCCCCCGGGGGAGCTGTTTTTT
D: -
J: TRBJ2-2
V: TRBV9
size: few

CDR3: CAIRAAGATYEQYF
DNA: TGTGCCATCAGGGCCGCAGGGGCAACCTACGAGCAGTACTTC
D: -
J: TRBJ2-7
V: TRBV10-3
size: few

CDR3: CSAGSVPQHF
DNA: TGCAGTGCTGGGTCGGTCCCCCAGCATTTT
D: -
J: TRBJ1-5
V: TRBV20-1
size: -

CDR3: CSVEDPRGGDTDTQYF
DNA: TGCAGCGTTGAAGACCCCCGCGGGGGGGACACAGATACGCAGTATTTT
D: TRBD2
J: TRBJ2-3
V: TRBV29-1
size: few

CDR3: CASSRPGSTNYNEQFF
DNA: TGTGCCAGCTCTCGCCCGGGGTCAACCAACTACAATGAGCAGTTCTTC
D: -
J: TRBJ2-1
V: TRBV18
size: -

CDR3: CASSARDTIGGTQYF
DNA: TGTGCCAGTAGTGCCCGGGACACGATCGGGGGTACGCAGTATTTT
D: -
J: TRBJ2-3
V: TRBV19
size: -

CDR3: CASSLNGVTYNEQFF
DNA: TGTGCCAGCAGCTTAAACGGTGTCACTTACAATGAGCAGTTCTTC
D: -
J: TRBJ2-1
V: TRBV7-3
size: few

CDR3: CATSRDRAAETQYF
DNA: TGTGCCACCAGCAGAGACAGGGCAGCGGAGACCCAGTACTTC
D: -
J: TRBJ2-5
V: TRBV15
size: few

CDR3: CASSVQGDTQYF
DNA: TGTGCCAGCTCAGTGCAGGGTGATACGCAGTATTTT
D: -
J: TRBJ2-3
V: TRBV18
size: few

CDR3: CASSYTGTFNEQFF
DNA: TGTGCCAGCAGTTACACCGGGACATTCAATGAGCAGTTCTTC
D: -
J: TRBJ2-1
V: TRBV6-6
size: -

CDR3: CASSMTGSPFKNIQYF
DNA: TGTGCCAGCAGCATGACAGGATCCCCCTTCAAAAACATTCAGTACTTC
D: -
J: TRBJ2-4
V: TRBV2
size: few

CDR3: CASSPRSRFTQYF
DNA: TGTGCCAGCAGCCCTCGAAGTAGATTTACGCAGTATTTT
D: -
J: TRBJ2-3
V: TRBV14
size: many

CDR3: CSARRGNNSPLHF
DNA: TGCAGCGCAAGGCGGGGGAATAATTCACCCCTCCACTTT
D: -
J: TRBJ1-6
V: TRBV29-1
size: few

CDR3: CSGDGQGDDEQFF
DNA: TGCAGCGGTGACGGACAGGGGGACGATGAGCAGTTCTTC
D: TRBD1
J: TRBJ2-1
V: TRBV29-1
size: -

CDR3: CASSSPLTLHF
DNA: TGTGCCAGCAGCTCTCCTCTAACCCTCCACTTT
D: -
J: TRBJ1-6
V: TRBV28
size: -

CDR3: CSVEWGSAGELFF
DNA: TGCAGCGTTGAATGGGGATCGGCCGGGGAGCTGTTTTTT
D: -
J: TRBJ2-2
V: TRBV29-1
size: many

CDR3: CASSQGAQGNYGYTF
DNA: TGCGCCAGCAGCCAAGGGGCCCAGGGAAACTATGGCTACACCTTC
D: -
J: TRBJ1-2
V: TRBV4-1
size: -

CDR3: CASSLVPAANNEQFF
DNA: TGCGCCAGCAGCTTGGTCCCGGCCGCAAACAATGAGCAGTTCTTC
D: -
J: TRBJ2-1
V: TRBV5-1
size: -

CDR3: CASRPQGLLTEAFF
DNA: TGTGCCAGCCGTCCACAGGGTCTTCTTACTGAAGCTTTCTTT
D: -
J: TRBJ1-1
V: TRBV7-6
size: -

CDR3: CATQGPAYEQYF
DNA: TGTGCCACCCAGGGGCCTGCCTACGAGCAGTACTTC
D: -
J: TRBJ2-7
V: TRBV27
size: -

CDR3: CASSARQGRSNNEQFF
DNA: TGTGCCAGCAGCGCGAGACAGGGGCGTAGTAACAATGAGCAGTTCTTC
D: TRBD1
J: TRBJ2-1
V: TRBV9
size: -

CDR3: CASKGGLAKNIQYF
DNA: TGTGCCAGCAAGGGGGGCCTAGCCAAAAACATTCAGTACTTC
D: -
J: TRBJ2-4
V: TRBV2
size: few

CDR3: CASSQSGPYGTGAGYTF
DNA: TGCGCCAGCAGTCAATCGGGGCCCTACGGGACAGGAGCGGGCTACACCTTC
D: TRBD1
J: TRBJ1-2
V: TRBV23-1
size: -

CDR3: CAWAGLSTDTQYF
DNA: TGTGCCTGGGCCGGACTGAGCACAGATACGCAGTATTTT
D: -
J: TRBJ2-3
V: TRBV30
size: few

CDR3: CSVNRGNRDGELFF
DNA: TGCAGCGTGAACAGGGGTAATCGGGACGGGGAGCTGTTTTTT
D: TRBD1
J: TRBJ2-2
V: TRBV29-1
size: -

CDR3: CASRAVNYGYTF
DNA: TGTGCCAGCAGGGCGGTTAACTATGGCTACACCTTC
D: -
J: TRBJ1-2
V: TRBV6-6
size: -

CDR3: CASSLGEGRLQDTQYF
DNA: TGTGCCAGCAGCTTGGGAGAGGGACGACTTCAAGATACGCAGTATTTT
D: -
J: TRBJ2-3
V: TRBV5-6
size: -

CDR3: CASSPTGGPYEQYF
DNA: TGTGCCAGCAGCCCGACAGGGGGGCCCTACGAGCAGTACTTC
D: TRBD1
J: TRBJ2-7
V: TRBV7-2
size: -

CDR3: CASSPNPYGYTF
DNA: TGTGCCAGCAGCCCCAACCCATATGGCTACACCTTC
D: -
J: TRBJ1-2
V: TRBV7-9
size: few

CDR3: CASSQGWGDLMNTEAFF
DNA: TGCGCCAGCAGCCAAGGCTGGGGCGACTTAATGAACACTGAAGCTTTCTTT
D: -
J: TRBJ1-1
V: TRBV4-1
size: -

CDR3: CASSQSGSSYNEQFF
DNA: TGTGCCAGCAGCCAGAGCGGTAGCTCCTACAATGAGCAGTTCTTC
D: -
J: TRBJ2-1
V: TRBV7-2
size: -

CDR3: CASSSQGTDTQYF
DNA: TGTGCCAGCAGTAGTCAGGGAACAGATACGCAGTATTTT
D: -
J: TRBJ2-3
V: TRBV2
size: few

CDR3: CASSRDRVGGYTF
DNA: TGTGCCAGCAGCCGAGACAGGGTTGGGGGCTACACCTTC
D: TRBD1
J: TRBJ1-2
V: TRBV7-9
size: -

CDR3: CASSVVGTGLNEQFF
DNA: TGTGCCAGCAGCGTAGTCGGGACAGGGCTAAATGAGCAGTTCTTC
D: TRBD1
J: TRBJ2-1
V: TRBV9
size: -

CDR3: CASRWGLADNEQFF
DNA: TGTGCCAGCAGGTGGGGACTAGCGGACAATGAGCAGTTCTTC
D: TRBD2
J: TRBJ2-1
V: TRBV7-9
size: -

CDR3: CASSPGQYTDTQYF
DNA: TGTGCCAGCTCACCTGGACAGTACACAGATACGCAGTATTTT
D: -
J: TRBJ2-3
V: TRBV18
size: few

CDR3: CASSLRDTQYF
DNA: TGTGCCAGCTCATTGAGAGATACGCAGTATTTT
D: -
J: TRBJ2-3
V: TRBV5-4
size: -

CDR3: CASSFYNTGELFF
DNA: TGTGCCAGCAGCTTTTACAACACCGGGGAGCTGTTTTTT
D: -
J: TRBJ2-2
V: TRBV7-2
size: few